What follows is one T cell receptor beta chain and its context. The PCR had 60 Vbeta and 13 Jbeta primers. Clones were read by immunoSEQ multiplex PCR, and TCRdb kept only the in-frame ones, dropping some. The sample shows about 100,000 clones, around 82% of them seen only once. This sample is part of a study of cytomegalovirus exposure and HLA in healthy donors. The CDR3 runs to 14 residues. Germline values: CDR1 ENHRY, CDR2 SYGVKD. Trimming at V came to 4 bases and at J to 1 base, leaving 3 bases not matched to a gene. The sequence was obtained from a woman between 45 and 65 years old in good health and CMV-seropositive. The chain carries TRBV10-3 and TRBJ1-1, with 7 bases lining up with TRBD1. The sample was PBMCs. Written as DNA, the CDR3 is TGTGCCATCAGTGGGGCAGGGGGGAACACTGAAGCTTTCTTT. This gives the protein CAISGAGGNTEAFF.